The 5 T cell receptor beta chains listed next were all sequenced from one sample in a study of metastatic and nonmetastatic thyroid tumors (dated by TCRdb to the early 2020s). No patient had received any treatment before thyroid surgery. Library creation used PCR. TCRdb lists the instrument as Illumina HiSeq 4000. In TCRdb, the public reads were trimmed at Q25 with fastp and aligned with MiXCR, with productive beta chains retained. The sample table holds about 35,000 clones, of which around 28% were seen once. Jointly, the top ten make up 7.8% of the sample. Sequenced material: blood. Source of these receptors: a female donor with papillary thyroid cancer or a benign thyroid nodule (not recorded which). Some clones in this sample may be carry-over from other donors' samples.

J is TRBJ1-1 and V is TRBV20-1, with a tentative D call TRBD1 (5 bases). The CDR3 totals 13 residues. The V gene's germline CDR1 is DFQATT and CDR2 SNEGSKA (reference sequence). The ends were cut back, 6 bases at V and 4 bases at J, with 15 bases in the middle. The CDR3 DNA sequence: TGCAGTGCCCTGATACAGGTAATCACTGAAGCTTTCTTT. This sequence encodes CSALIQVITEAFF.

About this clone itself: At one boundary the junction diverges from the germline segment, which might be a read error. The chain uses TRBV12-5 and TRBJ1-1; no clear D. Germline loops: CDR1 LGHNT, CDR2 FRNRAP. CDR3 size: 13 residues. This CDR3 is CDSGLSHDTEAFF. Written as DNA, the CDR3 is TGTGATAGTGGTTTGTCACACGACACTGAAGCTTTCTTT.

There are many counts of this clone. The gene calls are TRBV28 and TRBJ1-2; no clear D. This CDR3 comprises 11 residues. The germline V gene encodes CDR1 MDHEN and CDR2 SYDVKM. V was cut by 8 bases and J by 4 bases, with 8 bases left in between. As DNA, the CDR3 is TGTGCCAGCGGCTCTTTCTATGGCTACACCTTC. Translating gives CASGSFYGYTF.

This clone was counted between two and nine times. Being one base from a much bigger clone, this may be a read error. J is TRBJ1-4 and V is TRBV6-1; D gene ambiguous. V dropped 7 bases and J dropped 12 bases, with 9 bases sitting between them. Germline assignment: CDR1 MNHNS and CDR2 SASEGT. The CDR3 has 10 residues. The CDR3 region has the DNA TGTGCCAGCATGGGCGAAGAACTGTTTTTT. It codes for CASMGEELFF.

This clone was recorded many times. This chain connects TRBV6-5 to TRBJ1-1, with unresolved D. Trimming took off 2 bases at V and 3 bases at J, with 7 bases between the two ends. The germline V gene has CDR1 MNHEY and CDR2 SVGAGI. CDR3 length: 13 residues. CDR3 sequence: CASSYQVYTEAFF. CDR3 nucleotide sequence: TGTGCCAGCAGTTACCAAGTGTACACTGAAGCTTTCTTT.